This TCR beta chain was identified in a study of blood T cell repertoires in COVID-19. Across the whole study: COVID-19 samples from acute and convalescent phases originated in the United States, Italy and Spain. PBMCs, B-cell-depleted T cells, or T cells provided the cDNA or gDNA that made up the material.

Authors' processing steps: The authors estimated nucleated cell counts from reference gene primer amplification. Repertoires were generated with immunoSEQ multiplex PCR, while TCRdb's copy carries only in-frame clones and drops some. From that table come the V and J calls and clone size; the DNA was used to work out D and trimming. The repertoire holds about 160,000 clones, with about 81% as singletons. The germline CDR1 and CDR2 sequences are SGHRS and YFSETQ. This CDR3 is built from 13 residues. V lost 5 bases and J 0 bases, leaving 6 bases between the germline ends. This chain links TRBV5-1 with TRBJ1-5; TRBD1 might be the D (5 bases). What was sequenced was peripheral blood. This clonotype originated in a woman aged 80 or over with acute or convalescent COVID-19. The DNA for the CDR3 is TGCGCCAGCAGGGGGGGTAGCAATCAGCCCCAGCATTTT. This translates into CASRGGSNQPQHF.